The TCR beta chain described here comes from a study of T cells in Graves' hyperthyroidism and ophthalmopathy. Study-wide findings and caveats: Separating ophthalmopathy from stable hyperthyroidism was achieved by a 13 V-J model. In validation, the model predicted ophthalmopathy. These predictions came a median roughly 7.1 months before onset.

Researchers took RNA transcripts and amplified the TCR beta CDR3 regions from them. HTBI primers were used for first-round RT-PCR of the TCR CDR3. TCRdb re-analysed the multiplex PCR reads in MiXCR, keeping a single row per CDR3 protein. The sample yields approximately 370,000 distinct CDR3 sequences, approximately 18% seen once. Germline V gene sequence: CDR1 MDHEN, CDR2 SYDVKM. This CDR3 comprises 17 residues. The V end was cut by 3 bases, the J end by 4 bases, with 22 bases between. Patients between 18 and 65 years old had hyperthyroidism, newly diagnosed and lasting under 2 months. Fresh 10 ml peripheral blood yielded PBMCs. Of note for this clonotype: No antigen is known for it.

The sequencing sample was made of blood. This rearrangement joins TRBV28 to TRBJ2-7; a weak D match, TRBD2 (6 bases). The TCR sequence derives from a woman aged 25 to 39 with Graves' hyperthyroidism that later progressed to Graves' ophthalmopathy. CDR3 nucleotide sequence: TGTGCCAGCAGTTTCTCGACTGGGGTGGGCGGGACGTACGAGCAGTACTTC. Translating gives CASSFSTGVGGTYEQYF.